The sequence of this T cell receptor (beta chain) was determined in a study of CD8 T cells in Susac syndrome. Random hexamers were used to reverse transcribe about 0.45 to 1 ug of RNA. TCR beta CDR3 was amplified by immunoSEQ covering 54 Vbeta and 13 Jbeta. TCRdb passed the immunoSEQ multiplex PCR reads through MiXCR, listing each CDR3 protein once. The sample has over 350,000 distinct CDR3 sequences, around 85% seen once. Germline CDR1 is MNHNS and CDR2 is SASEGT. CDR3 length: 15 amino acids. V lost 4 bases to trimming and J lost 3 bases, with 16 bases between them. The chain carries TRBV6-1 and TRBJ2-7; D is unclear. What was sequenced was CD8+ T cells from PBMCs. The TCR comes from a human donor with multiple sclerosis. The CDR3 here is CASSVVSLADYEQYF. CDR3 in DNA: TGTGCCAGCAGTGTGGTCAGTTTGGCCGACTACGAGCAGTACTTC.